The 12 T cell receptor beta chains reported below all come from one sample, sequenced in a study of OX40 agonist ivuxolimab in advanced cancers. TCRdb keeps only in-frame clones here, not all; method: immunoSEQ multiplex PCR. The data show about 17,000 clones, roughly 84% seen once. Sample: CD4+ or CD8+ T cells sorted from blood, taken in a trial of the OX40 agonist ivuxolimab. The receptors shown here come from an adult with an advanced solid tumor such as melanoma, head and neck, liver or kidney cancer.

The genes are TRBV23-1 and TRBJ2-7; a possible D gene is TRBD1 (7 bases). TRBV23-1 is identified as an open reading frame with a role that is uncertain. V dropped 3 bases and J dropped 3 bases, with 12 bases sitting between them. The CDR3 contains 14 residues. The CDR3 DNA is TGCGCCAGCAGTCAGTCGGGGGACAGCTACGAGCAGTACTTC. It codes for CASSQSGDSYEQYF.

CDR3 sequence (DNA): TGTGCCAGCAGTTACACGATTGGCGGGGAAAAACTGTTTTTT. Its translation is CASSYTIGGEKLFF. The rearrangement joins TRBV6-5 to TRBJ1-4, with unresolved D. The CDR3 contains 14 residues. Germline V gene lookup returns CDR1 MNHEY and CDR2 SVGAGI. The germline V and J ends were trimmed by 2 bases and 8 bases, with 12 bases remaining between them.

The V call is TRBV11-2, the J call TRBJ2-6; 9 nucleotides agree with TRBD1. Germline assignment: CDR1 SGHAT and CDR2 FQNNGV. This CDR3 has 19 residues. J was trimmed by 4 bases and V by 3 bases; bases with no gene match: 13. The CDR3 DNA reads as TGTGCCAGCAGCTTCTCCGGGGACAGGGCTGCGGAGGGGGCCAACGTCCTGACTTTC. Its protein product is CASSFSGDRAAEGANVLTF.

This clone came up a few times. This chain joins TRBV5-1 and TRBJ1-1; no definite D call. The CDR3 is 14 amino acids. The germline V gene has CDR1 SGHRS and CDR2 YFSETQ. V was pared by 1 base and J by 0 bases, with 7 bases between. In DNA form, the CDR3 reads TGCGCCAGCAGCTTGATTGACCTGAACACTGAAGCTTTCTTT. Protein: CASSLIDLNTEAFF.

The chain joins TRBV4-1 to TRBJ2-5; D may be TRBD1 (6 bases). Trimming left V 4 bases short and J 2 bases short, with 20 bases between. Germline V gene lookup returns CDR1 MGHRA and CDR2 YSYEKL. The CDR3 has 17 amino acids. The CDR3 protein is CASSLAPPGTRQETQYF. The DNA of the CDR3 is TGCGCCAGCAGCCTCGCCCCCCCCGGGACAAGGCAAGAGACCCAGTACTTC.

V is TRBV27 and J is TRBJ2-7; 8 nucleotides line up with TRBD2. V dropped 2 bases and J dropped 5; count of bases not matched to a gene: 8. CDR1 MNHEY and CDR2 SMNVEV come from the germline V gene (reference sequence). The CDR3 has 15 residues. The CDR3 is CASSLGLAGRNEQYF. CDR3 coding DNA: TGTGCCAGCAGTTTAGGCCTAGCGGGCAGGAACGAGCAGTACTTC.

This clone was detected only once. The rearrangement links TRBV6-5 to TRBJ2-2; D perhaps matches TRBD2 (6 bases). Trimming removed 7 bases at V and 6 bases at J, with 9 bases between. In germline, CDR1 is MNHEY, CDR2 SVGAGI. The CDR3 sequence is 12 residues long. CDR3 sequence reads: CASMGGPGELFF. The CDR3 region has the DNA TGTGCCAGCATGGGGGGACCCGGGGAGCTGTTTTTT.

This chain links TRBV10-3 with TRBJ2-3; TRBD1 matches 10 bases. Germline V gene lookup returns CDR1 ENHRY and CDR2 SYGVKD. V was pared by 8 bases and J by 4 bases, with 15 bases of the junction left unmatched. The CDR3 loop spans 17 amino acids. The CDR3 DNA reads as TGTGCCATCGGAGGGGACAGGGGCTCGGTTGGGTCAGATACGCAGTATTTT. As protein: CAIGGDRGSVGSDTQYF.

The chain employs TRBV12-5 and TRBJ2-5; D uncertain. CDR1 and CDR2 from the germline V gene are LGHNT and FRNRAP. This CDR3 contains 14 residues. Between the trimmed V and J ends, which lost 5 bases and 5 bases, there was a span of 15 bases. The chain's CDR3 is CASGHDSLLETQYF. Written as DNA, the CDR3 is TGTGCTAGTGGTCATGACTCCCTTCTCGAGACCCAGTACTTC.

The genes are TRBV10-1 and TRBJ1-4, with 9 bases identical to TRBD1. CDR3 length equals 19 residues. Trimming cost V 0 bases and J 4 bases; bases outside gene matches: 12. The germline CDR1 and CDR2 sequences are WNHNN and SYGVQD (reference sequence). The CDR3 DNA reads TGCGCCAGCAGTGAGTCCGGGACAGGGTCCCAATTCGGTAATGAAAAACTGTTTTTT. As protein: CASSESGTGSQFGNEKLFF.

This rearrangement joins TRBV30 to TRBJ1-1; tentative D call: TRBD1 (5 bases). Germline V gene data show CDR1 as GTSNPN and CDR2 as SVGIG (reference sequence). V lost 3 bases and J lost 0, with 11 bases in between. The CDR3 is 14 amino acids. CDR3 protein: CAWSFDSLNTEAFF. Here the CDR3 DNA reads TGTGCCTGGAGCTTCGACAGCCTGAACACTGAAGCTTTCTTT.

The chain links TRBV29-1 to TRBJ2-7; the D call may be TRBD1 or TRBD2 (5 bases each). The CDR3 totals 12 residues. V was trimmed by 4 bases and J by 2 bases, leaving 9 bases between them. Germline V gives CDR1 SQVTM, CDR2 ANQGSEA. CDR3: CSVAGTAYEQYF. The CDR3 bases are TGCAGCGTTGCTGGGACGGCCTACGAGCAGTACTTC.